This entry lists 29 T cell receptor beta chains sequenced from one sample in a study of patients and donors after allogeneic stem cell transplantation. TCRdb recomputed calls from the RT-PCR reads with MiXCR, one row per CDR3 protein. The top ten clones hold 60% to 75% of a sample with 80,000 to 90,000 distinct CDR3 sequences, approximately 49% of them seen once. The specimen was blood, either unsorted or a sorted T cell fraction (not recorded which). The receptor set was obtained from a human donor who was either an allogeneic HSCT recipient or a stem cell or donor lymphocyte infusion donor (not recorded which). It is not recorded whose cells these are; they may come from a transplant donor.

The rearrangement joins TRBV7-2 to TRBJ1-3; TRBD1 aligns across 8 bases. The CDR3 runs to 17 residues. Trimming removed 4 bases from V and 0 bases from J; junction bases left unmatched: 8. Looked up from germline, CDR1 is SGHTA and CDR2 is FQGNSA. The chain's CDR3 is CASSSTGERPSGNTIYF. The CDR3 DNA reads TGTGCCAGCAGCTCGACAGGGGAACGGCCCTCTGGAAACACCATATATTTT.

This chain connects TRBV27 to TRBJ2-7; TRBD2 aligns across 9 bases. From germline, CDR1 is MNHEY and CDR2 SMNVEV (reference sequence). The junction had 8 bases not matched to a gene; V was cut back by 5 bases and J by 3 bases. CDR3 length equals 15 residues. CDR3 sequence: CASSPSAGGIYEQYF. In DNA, the CDR3 is TGTGCCAGCAGTCCCTCAGCGGGAGGAATCTACGAGCAGTACTTC.

The CDR3 DNA reads as TGTGCCAGCAGTTTAAAGACAGTAAGGGAGGAAAAACTGTTTTTT. This sequence encodes CASSLKTVREEKLFF. The chain employs TRBV2 and TRBJ1-4; possibly TRBD1 for D (5 bases). Deletions cut 5 bases from V and 8 bases from J, with 18 bases between. The CDR3 consists of 15 residues. Germline V CDR1 and CDR2: SNHLY, FYNNEI. Complete variable domain (other parts from reference TRBV2 and TRBJ1-4): EPEVTQTPSHQVTQMGQEVILRCVPISNHLYFYWYRQILGQKVEFLVSFYNNEISEKSEIFDDQFSVERPDGSNFTLKIRSTKLEDSAMYFCASSLKTVREEKLFFGSGTQLSVL.

This clonotype has a handful of counts. The chain is built from TRBV4-3 and TRBJ1-5; no clear D. CDR3 length: 15 residues. The germline V gene has CDR1 LGHNA and CDR2 YSLEER. Trimming stripped 0 bases from V and 3 bases from J, with 9 bases between. The CDR3 bases are TGCGCCAGCAGCCAAGATTCAGAGTTCAATCAGCCCCAGCATTTT. This codes for CASSQDSEFNQPQHF.

The chain employs TRBV19 and TRBJ2-1, with D hard to call. Trimming pared 9 bases from V and 0 bases from J, leaving 6 bases between. Germline V lookup: CDR1 LNHDA, CDR2 SQIVND (reference sequence). The CDR3 runs 12 residues. CDR3 region: CASKGSYNEQFF. CDR3 DNA: TGTGCCAGCAAAGGCTCCTACAATGAGCAGTTCTTC.

This clonotype was seen a handful of times. This chain connects TRBV12-3 or TRBV12-4 to TRBJ1-3; D perhaps matches TRBD1 (5 bases). The CDR3 is 13 amino acids. V lost 8 bases and J 16 bases, leaving 24 bases between the germline ends. CDR3 bases: TGTGCCAGCCAGGAACGGGGACCGGCATTGTTGTATTTT. Its protein product is CASQERGPALLYF.

This clonotype was detected only once. The V gene is TRBV5-1, the J gene TRBJ1-2, with a weak D call TRBD1 (5 bases). Germline lookup yields CDR1 SGHRS and CDR2 YFSETQ. Trimming stripped 4 bases from V and 1 base from J, with 8 bases between. The CDR3 loop spans 13 amino acids. CDR3 sequence (DNA): TGCGCCAGCAGCCAGGGCCTTAACTATGGCTACACCTTC. This translates into CASSQGLNYGYTF.

V and J are TRBV4-1 and TRBJ1-5, with D unresolved. This CDR3 region has 15 residues. The germline V gene has CDR1 MGHRA and CDR2 YSYEKL. The V end lost 5 bases, the J end lost 5 bases, and 16 bases lay between the germline ends. The CDR3, as DNA: TGCGCCAGCAGCGGTTGGGAGGGATCTGATCAGCCCCAGCATTTT. Translated, it gives CASSGWEGSDQPQHF.

In its sample, this clonotype was seen a few times. This chain uses TRBV12-3 or TRBV12-4 with TRBJ1-2; D is unresolved. The CDR3 consists of 13 residues. The germline V and J ends were trimmed by 3 bases and 1 base, with 6 bases remaining between them. The CDR3 DNA follows: TGTGCCAGCAGTTTCAAAGTTAACTATGGCTACACCTTC. It translates to CASSFKVNYGYTF.

This rearrangement joins TRBV6-2 or TRBV6-3 to TRBJ1-5; 10 nucleotides match TRBD1. The CDR3 has 17 residues. Germline lookup yields CDR1 MNHEY and CDR2 SVGEGT. The J segment lost 2 bases and the V segment lost 2 bases, leaving 6 bases of the junction unmatched. The CDR3 protein is CASSYGPTGGRNQPQHF. The CDR3 nucleotides read TGTGCCAGCAGTTACGGACCGACAGGGGGCCGCAATCAGCCCCAGCATTTT.

A single count supports this clonotype. The chain employs TRBV11-2 and TRBJ1-1; 9 bases fit TRBD1. The germline V gene has CDR1 SGHAT and CDR2 FQNNGV. After removal of 8 bases from V and 4 bases from J, the junction contained 14 bases not matched to a gene. This CDR3 comprises 16 residues. The CDR3 DNA is TGTGCCAGCGAAAATCCCCGGGACAGGGAGGGCACTGAAGCTTTCTTT. The encoded protein is CASENPRDREGTEAFF.

This sequence joins TRBV5-1 and TRBJ2-7; 7 bases align to TRBD1. The ends lost 4 bases at V and 2 bases at J; junction bases unmatched: 6. The germline V gene has CDR1 SGHRS and CDR2 YFSETQ. The CDR3 has 14 residues. The CDR3 DNA follows: TGCGCCAGCAGCCTGGGACAGCCTCCCTACGAGCAGTACTTC. Amino acids: CASSLGQPPYEQYF.

DNA for the CDR3: TGCAGTTGTAGAACCGGGACTAGATCATACGAGCAGTTCTTC. Its translation: CSCRTGTRSYEQFF. The chain uses TRBV20-1 and TRBJ2-1; TRBD2 matches 8 bases. J was trimmed by 10 bases and V by 8 bases; bases with no gene match: 16. This CDR3 has 14 residues. Per germline, CDR1 DFQATT and CDR2 SNEGSKA (reference sequence).

This clonotype was recorded once. The V gene is TRBV11-3, the J gene TRBJ2-7, with 9 bases fitting TRBD1. Germline trimming cut 4 bases from V and 6 bases from J; bases unmatched to any gene: 7. The CDR3 length is 14 residues. From germline, CDR1 is SGHNT and CDR2 YENEEA. The CDR3 region is CASSSVPGQGEQYF. CDR3 nucleotide sequence: TGTGCCAGCAGCTCCGTCCCGGGACAGGGCGAGCAGTACTTC. Complete variable domain (other parts from reference TRBV11-3 and TRBJ2-7): EAGVVQSPRYKIIEKKQPVAFWCNPISGHNTLYWYLQNLGQGPELLIRYENEEAVDDSQLPKDRFSAERLKGVDSTLKIQPAELGDSAVYLCASSSVPGQGEQYFGPGTRLTVT.

The chain couples TRBV30 to TRBJ2-2; tentative D call: TRBD1 (5 bases). The V and J ends lost 0 bases and 6 bases respectively, with 11 bases between them. The CDR3 totals 14 residues. CDR1 GTSNPN and CDR2 SVGIG come from the germline V gene (reference sequence). Here the CDR3 reads CAWSVQALAGELFF. DNA of the CDR3: TGTGCCTGGAGTGTACAGGCGTTGGCCGGGGAGCTGTTTTTT. Drawing the rest from reference TRBV30 and TRBJ2-2, the complete variable domain is SQTIHQWPATLVQPVGSPLSLECTVEGTSNPNLYWYRQAAGRGLQLLFYSVGIGQISSEVPQNLSASRPQDRQFILSSKKLLLSDSGFYLCAWSVQALAGELFFGEGSRLTVL.

The chain employs TRBV6-2 or TRBV6-3 and TRBJ2-7; TRBD1 might be the D (5 bases). Germline loops: CDR1 MNHEY, CDR2 SVGEGT. V gave up 2 bases and J gave up 7 bases, with 15 bases separating them. The CDR3 length is 14 residues. CDR3 nucleotide sequence: TGTGCCAGCAGTTACGTGACAGTCCCTTTGGAGCAGTACTTC. Translating it yields CASSYVTVPLEQYF.

This clonotype has more than one count but fewer than ten. V is TRBV11-2 and J is TRBJ1-2; D is uncertain. Germline-derived CDR1 and CDR2 are SGHAT and FQNNGV. The CDR3 runs 13 residues. Trimming removed 1 base at V and 4 bases at J, with 7 bases between. The CDR3 is CASSLARAYGYTF. CDR3 DNA sequence: TGTGCCAGCAGCTTAGCCCGGGCCTATGGCTACACCTTC.

CDR3 loop: CASQVSRGPKTQYF. The CDR3 nucleotides read TGTGCCAGCCAAGTTTCCAGGGGGCCCAAGACCCAGTACTTC. The rearrangement joins TRBV6-5 to TRBJ2-5, with 8 bases identical to TRBD1. The CDR3 runs to 14 residues. The germline gives CDR1 MNHEY, CDR2 SVGAGI. Trimming at V came to 8 bases and at J to 6 bases, leaving 11 bases not matched to a gene.

The chain is built from TRBV6-2 or TRBV6-3 and TRBJ2-7, with D maybe TRBD2 (5 bases). V was trimmed by 3 bases and J by 2 bases, leaving 11 bases between them. CDR3 length: 14 amino acids. The germline CDR1 and CDR2 sequences are MNHEY and SVGEGT. In nucleotides, the CDR3 is TGTGCCAGCAGTTATCGGCGGGCGACCTACGAGCAGTACTTC. Its protein product is CASSYRRATYEQYF.

The genes are TRBV11-2 and TRBJ2-3, with unresolved D. V shed 5 bases and J shed 0 bases, with 18 bases lying between them. CDR3 length equals 17 residues. Germline V CDR1 and CDR2: SGHAT, FQNNGV. CDR3 nucleotide sequence: TGTGCCAGCAGCCCCCTATTAGGAAAGGGTAGCACAGATACGCAGTATTTT. Translated, it gives CASSPLLGKGSTDTQYF.

This clonotype was seen more than once but under ten times. The V gene is TRBV11-2, the J gene TRBJ1-1; the match to TRBD1 covers 8 bases. The V segment lost 2 bases and the J segment 0 bases; nucleotides outside the gene matches: 2. Germline CDR1 and CDR2: SGHAT and FQNNGV. This CDR3 has 15 residues. The DNA for the CDR3 is TGTGCCAGCAGCTTACGGACAGGGATGAACACTGAAGCTTTCTTT. This codes for CASSLRTGMNTEAFF.

V gene TRBV7-2 combines with J gene TRBJ1-3; no reliable D call. The V gene's germline CDR1 is SGHTA and CDR2 FQGNSA. There are 14 residues in the CDR3. V gave up 5 bases and J gave up 2 bases, with 10 bases separating them. The CDR3, as DNA: TGTGCCAGCAGCCCGGGGAGGGCTGGAAACACCATATATTTT. Its translation: CASSPGRAGNTIYF.

This clonotype was seen a handful of times. V gene TRBV3-1 combines with J gene TRBJ1-5; possibly TRBD1 for D (5 bases). Germline CDR1 LGHDT, CDR2 YNNKEL (reference sequence). This CDR3 region has 13 residues. Trimming removed 4 bases at V and 10 bases at J, with 14 bases between. CDR3 in amino acids: CASSPTGGVPQHF. In DNA, the CDR3 is TGTGCCAGCAGCCCCACGGGAGGGGTTCCCCAGCATTTT.

This chain connects TRBV6-5 to TRBJ1-1; no reliable D call. Per germline, CDR1 MNHEY and CDR2 SVGAGI. V dropped 4 bases and J dropped 4 bases, with 10 bases sitting between them. This CDR3 contains 13 residues. The CDR3 bases are TGTGCCAGCAGTTCCTATCCGTCCACTGAAGCTTTCTTT. This translates into CASSSYPSTEAFF.

The table lists this clonotype with a count of one. The chain is built from TRBV12-3 or TRBV12-4 and TRBJ1-5; D may be TRBD1 (6 bases). The CDR3 has 13 residues. V was trimmed by 4 bases and J by 7 bases, leaving 11 bases between them. DNA for the CDR3: TGTGCCAGCAGTTCAGGACAGTCACAGCCCCAGCATTTT. Translating gives CASSSGQSQPQHF.

The chain links TRBV28 to TRBJ1-1; the match to TRBD1 covers 9 bases. Germline V gene sequence: CDR1 MDHEN, CDR2 SYDVKM. The ends lost 10 bases at V and 0 bases at J; junction bases unmatched: 21. The CDR3 totals 19 residues. The CDR3 protein is CATSDRGPRPLAMNTEAFF. DNA for the CDR3: TGTGCCACCTCGGACAGGGGACCTCGCCCCCTGGCCATGAACACTGAAGCTTTCTTT.

The V call is TRBV4-3, the J call TRBJ1-1; D gene ambiguous. The V end was cut by 1 base, the J end by 4 bases, with 13 bases between. The CDR3 contains 15 residues. Germline values: CDR1 LGHNA, CDR2 YSLEER. The CDR3 loop reads CASSQGYQRSTEAFF. The CDR3 nucleotides are TGCGCCAGCAGCCAAGGGTACCAAAGGAGCACTGAAGCTTTCTTT.

This clonotype was found a few times. The rearrangement joins TRBV12-3 or TRBV12-4 to TRBJ1-6; 10 nucleotides match TRBD1. This CDR3 is 17 amino acids long. Losses at the gene ends were 5 bases for V and 3 bases for J; bases not matched to a gene: 7. CDR3 sequence reads: CASSHPGQGNYNSPLHF. CDR3 in DNA: TGTGCCAGCAGTCATCCGGGACAGGGGAACTATAATTCACCCCTCCACTTT.

This clonotype was found once. The chain is built from TRBV28 and TRBJ1-2, with D uncertain. In germline, CDR1 is MDHEN, CDR2 SYDVKM. The V end was cut by 10 bases, the J end by 8 bases, with 20 bases between. This CDR3 comprises 13 residues. CDR3 sequence: CATSLLQGRGYTF. The CDR3 DNA is TGTGCCACCTCTCTCCTTCAAGGTCGGGGCTACACCTTC.